The rows below give T cell receptor beta chains drawn from one sample of a study of T cells in Graves' hyperthyroidism and ophthalmopathy. TCRdb analysed the multiplex PCR reads with MiXCR anew, one entry per CDR3 protein. The repertoire holds more than 350,000 distinct CDR3 sequences, with about 16% as singletons. The sample taken for sequencing was blood. The receptors were gathered from a woman aged 25 to 39 with Graves' hyperthyroidism. The CDR3 runs from the conserved cysteine through the conserved F or W. The D gene is left open where the match is weak. Only part of the rows carry a size: once, few, many, or a class if the clone is expanded.

j_gene	abundance	v_gene	d_gene	CDR3nt	CDR3aa
TRBJ2-7	many	TRBV20-1	TRBD1	TGCAGTGCAGGATGGGGGGGACAGGGTTCTAACGAGCAGTACTTC	CSAGWGGQGSNEQYF
TRBJ1-1	few	TRBV19	-	TGTGCCAGTAGTATATGGGGAAACACTGAAGCTTTCTTT	CASSIWGNTEAFF
TRBJ2-7	many	TRBV4-1	-	TGCGCCAGCAGCCTGCGATTGGCAGGTTCGGGCGAGCAGTACTTC	CASSLRLAGSGEQYF
TRBJ2-1	few	TRBV20-1	TRBD2	TGCAGTGCTAGCGATGGGCTAGCGGTGGAGTTCTTC	CSASDGLAVEFF
TRBJ1-1	-	TRBV6-1	-	TGTGCCAGCAGTGCGAACTCGAACACTGAAGCTTTCTTT	CASSANSNTEAFF
TRBJ1-1	many	TRBV3-1	TRBD1	TGTGCCAGCAGCCAACCCCGGACAGGGCTGAACACTGAAGCTTTCTTT	CASSQPRTGLNTEAFF
TRBJ2-1	once	TRBV25-1	TRBD2	TGTGCCAGCACCGTGCCCCTAACCTTAGCGGGAGTAAGGAATGAGCAGTTCTTC	CASTVPLTLAGVRNEQFF
TRBJ2-2	-	TRBV3-1	-	TGTGCCAGCAGGAAAGGGACATCTCGGGGAACCGGGGAGCTGTTTTTT	CASRKGTSRGTGELFF
TRBJ2-5	few	TRBV7-2	-	TGTGCCAGCAGCTCCCCCCTCCCCCCAGCCCAGTACTTC	CASSSPLPPAQYF
TRBJ1-2	many	TRBV30	-	TGTGCCTGGGGACACGAAGACTATGGCTACACCTTC	CAWGHEDYGYTF
TRBJ2-3	many	TRBV12-3/TRBV12-4	-	TGTGCCAGCAGTCGCAGCGGGCGCGGGACAGATACGCAGTATTTT	CASSRSGRGTDTQYF
TRBJ1-4	-	TRBV12-3/TRBV12-4	-	TGTGCCAGCAATGGTGAGGGCGCGACTAATGAAAAACTGTTTTTT	CASNGEGATNEKLFF
TRBJ1-1	-	TRBV29-1	-	TGCAGCACATTGACAGAGAACACTGAAGCTTTCTTT	CSTLTENTEAFF
TRBJ2-2	few	TRBV19	-	TGTGCCAGTAGTATAAGTTCCGGGGAGCTGTTTTTT	CASSISSGELFF
TRBJ2-5	few	TRBV20-1	-	TGCAGTGCTAGCTGGTTCAGGAACCAAGAGACCCAGTACTTC	CSASWFRNQETQYF
TRBJ1-2	many	TRBV6-2/TRBV6-3	TRBD1	TGTGCCAGCAGTTTACGGACAGGTTATGGCTACACCTTC	CASSLRTGYGYTF
TRBJ2-1	many	TRBV3-1	TRBD2	TGTGCCAGCAGCAGACTAGCGGAAAGCTCCTACAATGAGCAGTTCTTC	CASSRLAESSYNEQFF
TRBJ2-3	many	TRBV12-3/TRBV12-4	-	TGTGCCAGCAGTTTCAGAGGGGATACGCAGTATTTT	CASSFRGDTQYF
TRBJ2-5	-	TRBV5-8	TRBD2	TGTGCCAGCAGCTTGTGGGTGCAGGGAGGGTCGGCAGAGACCCAGTACTTC	CASSLWVQGGSAETQYF
TRBJ2-6	-	TRBV4-2	-	TGTGCCAGCAGCCTAGTTACAGGGACTGGGGCCAACGTCCTGACTTTC	CASSLVTGTGANVLTF
TRBJ2-7	few	TRBV10-3	-	TGTGCCATCGGGGATCCCGACACAGGGTCCGAGCAGTACTTC	CAIGDPDTGSEQYF
TRBJ2-3	-	TRBV7-2	TRBD2	TGTGCCAGCAGCCCGGCGACTAGCAGAGGCACAGATACGCAGTATTTT	CASSPATSRGTDTQYF
TRBJ1-5	-	TRBV6-1	TRBD1	TGTGCCAGCAGTGAATTTCCCACAGGGGTCGGAAATCAGCCCCAGCATTTT	CASSEFPTGVGNQPQHF
TRBJ1-1	-	TRBV11-2	TRBD1	TGTGCCAGCAGCGACAGGGGGCGTGGGGACACTGAAGCTTTCTTT	CASSDRGRGDTEAFF
TRBJ1-1	-	TRBV2	-	TGTGCCAGCAGTGATGAAGGAGCGGCTTTCTTT	CASSDEGAAFF
TRBJ2-5	many	TRBV28	TRBD1	TGTGCCAGCAGTCCCCAGGGGGCGCGGGAGACCCAGTACTTC	CASSPQGARETQYF
TRBJ2-5	few	TRBV5-6	-	TGTGCCAGCAGCTTCCGGGGCCGTCAAGAGACCCAGTACTTC	CASSFRGRQETQYF
TRBJ2-2	-	TRBV18	-	TGTGCCAGCTCACCACAGAGCGCGAACACCGGGGAGCTGTTTTTT	CASSPQSANTGELFF
TRBJ1-4	-	TRBV18	TRBD1	TGTGCCAGCTCACGGTCGGGGACAGGGAACGAAAAACTGTTTTTT	CASSRSGTGNEKLFF
TRBJ2-1	many	TRBV24-1	TRBD2	TGTGCCACCAGTGCCTCCAGGCTAGCGGGAGGATCCTCCTACAATGAGCAGTTCTTC	CATSASRLAGGSSYNEQFF
TRBJ2-2	few	TRBV5-1	-	TGCGCCAGCAGAAGGGCGGAGGGAACCGGGGAGCTGTTTTTT	CASRRAEGTGELFF
TRBJ2-4	few	TRBV2	-	TGTGCCAGCAGTGATACAGTGCGGGCCAAAAACATTCAGTACTTC	CASSDTVRAKNIQYF
TRBJ2-1	many	TRBV5-1	TRBD2	TGCGCCAGCAGCCTAGGGACTAGCGGCTACAATGAGCAGTTCTTC	CASSLGTSGYNEQFF
TRBJ2-1	-	TRBV5-4	TRBD2	TGTGCCAGCAGCTCATCTAGCGGGAGGACCTACAATGAGCAGTTCTTC	CASSSSSGRTYNEQFF
TRBJ1-1	-	TRBV25-1	-	TGTGCCAGCAGTGAAGCTAGGCAGGGTTTACCTGAAGCTTTCTTT	CASSEARQGLPEAFF
TRBJ1-2	-	TRBV12-3/TRBV12-4	-	TGTGCCAGCAGTTTAGGCAAGGTTGCGTATGGCTACACCTTC	CASSLGKVAYGYTF
TRBJ1-1	many	TRBV5-5	-	TGTGCCAGCATGAGCAGGGGAGGGAGGAACACTGAAGCTTTCTTT	CASMSRGGRNTEAFF
TRBJ2-5	many	TRBV18	TRBD2	TGTGCCAGCTCACCAACTAGCGGGAGCCAAGAGACCCAGTACTTC	CASSPTSGSQETQYF
TRBJ2-7	many	TRBV20-1	-	TGCAGTGCTAGAGGGGTAGCGGTCTACGAGCAGTACTTC	CSARGVAVYEQYF
TRBJ2-5	many	TRBV27	-	TGTGCCAGCAGTCCCGGATCCGGGACGGGCTACGGGGAGACCCAGTACTTC	CASSPGSGTGYGETQYF
TRBJ1-2	few	TRBV25-1	-	TGTGCCAGCAGAGACAGTCGAACGGGTGGCTACACCTTC	CASRDSRTGGYTF
TRBJ2-1	-	TRBV29-1	TRBD2	TGCAGCGATCTTAGCGGGAGGCCCTACAATGAGCAGTTCTTC	CSDLSGRPYNEQFF
TRBJ2-4	many	TRBV11-3	-	TGTGCCAGCAGCCCGGGCCCAGAGGCAAACATTCAGTACTTC	CASSPGPEANIQYF
TRBJ2-1	-	TRBV14	-	TGTGCCAGCAGCCACACCAATGAGCAGTTCTTC	CASSHTNEQFF
TRBJ1-1	many	TRBV28	TRBD1	TGTGCCAGCAGTTCCTACAGGGGGATGAACACTGAAGCTTTCTTT	CASSSYRGMNTEAFF
TRBJ2-4	few	TRBV6-5	TRBD2	TGTGCCAGCAGTTACTCGATACTAGCGACGGTGAACATTCAGTACTTC	CASSYSILATVNIQYF
TRBJ2-4	few	TRBV20-1	-	TGCAGTGCTAGTCCGGGGGTTAACATTCAGTACTTC	CSASPGVNIQYF
TRBJ1-5	many	TRBV20-1	TRBD1	TGCAGTGCTAGAGATCCACAGGGGGCCCATCAGCCCCAGCATTTT	CSARDPQGAHQPQHF
TRBJ1-2	many	TRBV11-2	-	TGTGCCAGCAGCTCCCTCGAGGGGTGGGGAAATGGCTACACCTTC	CASSSLEGWGNGYTF